The clone carrying this T cell receptor beta chain was picked up many times. Its antigen remains unknown. The entry originates in a study of T cell repertoires in cytomegalovirus infection. Study as a whole: Both a matching HLA type and CMV infection were indicated by public TCR beta signatures.

General study results and limits: The study identified carriers of CMV plus the relevant HLA from cumulative public TCR beta family frequency. The ex vivo response was dominated by HLA-C-restricted CMV-specific TCR beta clonotypes.

Using its own MiXCR run on the reads, TCRdb lists one record per CDR3 protein. Among under 250,000 distinct CDR3 sequences listed, under 8.5% were seen once. The sequenced material came from PBMCs. The receptor comes from a human donor in good health (CMV status not recorded). Some clones in this sample may be carry-over from other donors' samples.

CDR3 residues: CASSVTGLNTEAFF. CDR3 coding DNA: TGTGCCAGTAGTGTGACAGGTTTGAACACTGAAGCTTTCTTT. V gene TRBV19 combines with J gene TRBJ1-1; D might be TRBD1 (6 bases). V lost 5 bases and J lost 0, with 10 bases in between. The germline CDR1 and CDR2 sequences are LNHDA and SQIVND (reference sequence). The CDR3 loop spans 14 amino acids.